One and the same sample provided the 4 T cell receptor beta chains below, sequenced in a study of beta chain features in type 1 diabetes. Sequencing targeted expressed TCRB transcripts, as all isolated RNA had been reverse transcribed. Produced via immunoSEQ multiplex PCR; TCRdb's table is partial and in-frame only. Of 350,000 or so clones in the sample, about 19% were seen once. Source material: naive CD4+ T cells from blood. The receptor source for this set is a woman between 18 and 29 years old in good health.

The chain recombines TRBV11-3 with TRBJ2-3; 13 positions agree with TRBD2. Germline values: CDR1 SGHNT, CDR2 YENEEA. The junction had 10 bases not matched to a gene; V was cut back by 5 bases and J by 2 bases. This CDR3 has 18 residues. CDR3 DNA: TGTGCCAGCAGCGTCGGGACTAGCGGGACGAGGAACACAGATACGCAGTATTTT. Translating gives CASSVGTSGTRNTDTQYF.

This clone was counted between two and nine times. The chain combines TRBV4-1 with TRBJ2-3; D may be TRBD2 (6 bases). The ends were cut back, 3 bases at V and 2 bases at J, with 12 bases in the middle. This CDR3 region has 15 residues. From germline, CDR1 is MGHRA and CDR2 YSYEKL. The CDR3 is CASSQGLPPTDTQYF. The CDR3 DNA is TGCGCCAGCAGCCAGGGACTCCCGCCCACAGATACGCAGTATTTT.

The CDR3 here is CASSQLTGVTDTQYF. CDR3 nucleotide sequence: TGTGCCAGCAGCCAACTCACAGGGGTCACAGATACGCAGTATTTT. This sequence joins TRBV4-2 and TRBJ2-3; TRBD1 aligns across 7 bases. With 2 bases clipped from V and 2 bases from J, the junction kept 4 bases outside the gene matches. The V gene's germline CDR1 is LGHNA and CDR2 YNFKEQ. CDR3 length: 15 amino acids.

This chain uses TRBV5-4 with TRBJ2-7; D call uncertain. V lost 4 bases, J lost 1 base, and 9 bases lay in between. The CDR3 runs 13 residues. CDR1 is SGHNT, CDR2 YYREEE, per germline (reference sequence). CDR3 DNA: TGTGCCAGCAGCGTGGACGGGTCCTACGAGCAGTACTTC. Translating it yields CASSVDGSYEQYF.